This TCR beta chain was captured in a study of beta chain features in type 1 diabetes (dated by TCRdb to 2016 to 2019). Study-level background: Mean age, gender distribution, total cell number and subset yield were not different between patients and healthy donors. Across all samples, roughly 110,000,000 sorted cells were examined, and cell number per subset correlated strongly with RNA yield. The study compared TCRB repertoires of sorted circulating CD4+ T cell subsets between recently diagnosed type 1 diabetes patients and matched healthy donors. Regulatory and stem cell-like memory subsets were obtained from only 8 patients and about eight healthy donors, while naive and central memory subsets were obtained from all 28 donors.

Each donor gave one peripheral blood draw, approximately 0.11 L on average, collected into heparinised tubes. Using a panel that included CD45RO, CCR7, CD25, CD127, CD95 and CD27, naive, central memory, regulatory and stem cell-like memory CD4+ T cells were sorted on a BD FACSAria II. A purity above 95% was achieved for all sorted populations. PBMCs were separated immediately by Lymphoprep density gradient centrifugation and were stained directly, without being cultured. To minimize batch effects, samples were stained and sorted in pairs, one healthy donor with one patient per experiment. In the germline V gene, CDR1 corresponds to SNHLY and CDR2 to FYNNEI. Measured from the cysteine to the phenylalanine, the CDR3 is 13 residues long. The entry retains the CDR3 DNA only, 39 bases that are in frame from base 1. The V end loses 6 bases and the J end loses 4 bases, and a stretch of 12 bases separates them.

The High Capacity cDNA Reverse Transcription Kit was used to reverse transcribe all of the isolated RNA, meaning that expressed TCRB transcripts were what got sequenced. Deep immunoSEQ sequencing was applied to naive, central memory and regulatory T cell samples, giving an average of roughly 3.5 million total reads per sample. After sorted cells were lysed in RLT buffer, RNA was extracted with DNase-treated RNeasy Micro or Mini kits, with the choice depending on cell number. To prevent cross-contamination, every cell subset was processed on its own, while patient and healthy donor samples were processed together. Using the immunoSEQ multiplex PCR, TCRB sequences were amplified from cDNA into 87-bp fragments spanning the CDR3 region. The amplicons were sequenced using the Illumina HiSeq platform. The published analysis was carried out like this. Synthetic template baselines were used to correct PCR bias computationally, reads within Hamming distance 2 were collapsed together, and singletons that could not be merged were discarded. Reads were aligned to IMGT to assign V, D and J genes, CDR3 length, and insertions or deletions at six rearrangement sites. Clonotype counts were normalized to sorted cell number within each subset before computing true diversity and Gini coefficients with the tcR R package. The overlap coefficient, calculated on TCRB nucleotide sequences, was used to measure repertoire sharing. Out-of-frame TCRB sequences from naive cells were analyzed to stand in for the pre-selection repertoire. TCRdb carries this immuneACCESS record with in-frame sequences only. Its versions omit some clonotypes, under half of them owing to an unresolved V gene in the studies checked, with the rest unexplained. V and J calls and clone size come straight from that table; D and trimming were deduced from the DNA. The sample records over 650,000 clones, over 11% of which are singletons. 0.03% to 0.04% of the sample belongs to the ten largest clones.

Overall study results and their limits: Shorter templates might have been favored by PCR, but patient and control samples were amplified and corrected together, so both groups would have been affected equally by any skew. Type 1 diabetes patients showed a moderate but significant shortening of TCRB CDR3 length in all four CD4+ subsets. Only small numbers of individuals were included in the HLA sub-analyses, which left unresolved whether HLA type had any influence on TCRB rearrangement. Fewer insertions and more nucleotide deletions at VDJ recombination sites were observed in patients with type 1 diabetes, implying thymic rearrangement abnormalities. Because cDNA was sequenced instead of genomic DNA, activated cells with high expression could be over-represented, although the groups did not differ in activation or CD3 levels. The naive, central memory and regulatory TCRB repertoires appeared to resemble one another more closely among patients than among healthy donors.

Note on this clone: Its specific antigen is unknown. Per-nucleotide qualities are absent, and no much larger clonotype sits a single base away.

The rearranged chain carries TRBV2 and TRBJ1-2; possibly the D gene is TRBD1, per 5 matching bases. The receptor was isolated from a man between 18 and 35 years old with type 1 diabetes. The specimen was naive CD4+ T cells from blood. The meaning of the sample's cell subset or site label: true naive CD4+ T cells. The bases read TGTGCCAGCAGACTCCAGGGTAGCTATGGCTACACCTTC. Its translation reads: CASRLQGSYGYTF. When the CDR3 is completed using the reference TRBV2 and TRBJ1-2 genes on either side, the full variable domain is EPEVTQTPSHQVTQMGQEVILRCVPISNHLYFYWYRQILGQKVEFLVSFYNNEISEKSEIFDDQFSVERPDGSNFTLKIRSTKLEDSAMYFCASRLQGSYGYTFGSGTRLTVV.